The 29 T cell receptor beta chains reported below all come from one sample, sequenced in a study of T cell changes during pregnancy in multiple sclerosis. Sequencing used immunoSEQ multiplex PCR; TCRdb keeps in-frame clones, though not all of them. Found here are 60,000 to 70,000 clones, about 90% of them singletons; the top ten hold less than 3%. This specimen was peripheral blood, taken in the second trimester of pregnancy. Source of these receptors: a female donor in good health, enrolled as a control in a pregnancy study.

The rearrangement joins TRBV25-1 to TRBJ2-1; 9 bases map to TRBD1. The germline V gene has CDR1 MGHDK and CDR2 SYGVNS. V lost 0 bases, J lost 5 bases, and 8 bases stayed unmatched. The CDR3 consists of 17 residues. CDR3 sequence reads: CASSEYLGGQGHNEQFF. In DNA form, the CDR3 reads TGTGCCAGCAGTGAATATCTAGGGGGACAGGGACACAATGAGCAGTTCTTC.

This clone was observed a single time. The rearrangement joins TRBV19 to TRBJ1-1, with 8 nucleotides matching TRBD1. The germline CDR1 and CDR2 sequences are LNHDA and SQIVND (reference sequence). The CDR3 spans 13 residues. V lost 8 bases, J lost 6 bases, and 8 bases stayed unmatched. The CDR3: CASSDREGAEAFF. The CDR3 nucleotides are TGTGCCAGTTCGGACAGGGAAGGGGCTGAAGCTTTCTTT.

CDR3 sequence (DNA): TGTGCCACTGGGACTGTGAACACCGGGGAGCTGTTTTTT. Translating it yields CATGTVNTGELFF. The chain couples TRBV28 to TRBJ2-2; a possible D gene is TRBD2 (6 bases). The CDR3 extends over 13 amino acids. The germline V and J ends were trimmed by 10 bases and 1 base, with 10 bases remaining between them. Germline V gene lookup returns CDR1 MDHEN and CDR2 SYDVKM.

The gene calls are TRBV21-1 and TRBJ2-1; the table's D call, TRBD2, was not checked against the DNA. TRBV21-1 is a recognized pseudogene. The CDR3 length is 16 residues. The CDR3 is CASSSGGRLAGAEQFF. In DNA, the CDR3 is TGTGCCAGCAGCTCCGGGGGGAGACTAGCGGGAGCTGAGCAGTTCTTC.

The chain recombines TRBV10-3 with TRBJ2-7; D is perhaps TRBD2 (5 bases). V lost 6 bases and J 2 bases, leaving 17 bases between the germline ends. Germline loops: CDR1 ENHRY, CDR2 SYGVKD. There are 15 residues in the CDR3. The CDR3 loop is CAISHLEGEAYEQYF. DNA for the CDR3: TGTGCCATCAGCCATCTCGAGGGCGAGGCCTACGAGCAGTACTTC.

The CDR3 spells CASSKGPHSGRPLSSYEQYF. Here the CDR3 DNA reads TGTGCCAGCAGCAAAGGCCCCCATAGCGGGAGGCCTCTCAGCTCCTACGAGCAGTACTTC. This chain connects TRBV21-1 to TRBJ2-7; no check of the table's D call, TRBD2, against the DNA was made. TRBV21-1 is a known pseudogene. There are 20 residues in the CDR3.

The chain carries TRBV18 and TRBJ1-1, with 7 bases aligning to TRBD1. The CDR3 totals 14 residues. Germline CDR1 and CDR2: KGHSH and LQKENI. The V segment lost 6 bases and the J segment 1 base; nucleotides outside the gene matches: 5. CDR3: CASSRGTENTEAFF. CDR3 bases: TGTGCCAGCTCCCGGGGGACAGAGAACACTGAAGCTTTCTTT.

The chain employs TRBV4-1 and TRBJ2-1; possible D gene TRBD2, 5 bases. V dropped 4 bases and J dropped 6 bases, with 13 bases sitting between them. The CDR3 totals 14 residues. Germline V gene sequence: CDR1 MGHRA, CDR2 YSYEKL. CDR3 in DNA: TGCGCCAGCAGCCTACGGACTTTGGCCAATGAGCAGTTCTTC. Protein product: CASSLRTLANEQFF.

CDR3 in DNA: TGTGCCAGCAGCCCAAGCGCGGCAAGCTCTGGAAACACCATATATTTT. Encoded protein: CASSPSAASSGNTIYF. The V call is TRBV5-6, the J call TRBJ1-3; D is undetermined. This CDR3 comprises 16 residues. The germline V gene has CDR1 SGHDT and CDR2 YYEEEE. Trimming cost V 4 bases and J 0 bases, with 14 bases left between them.

CDR3 loop: CASSTLERENTDTQYF. CDR3 DNA: TGTGCCAGCAGTACCCTAGAGCGGGAGAACACAGATACGCAGTATTTT. The rearrangement links TRBV27 to TRBJ2-3; 8 bases line up with TRBD2. Germline CDR1 and CDR2: MNHEY and SMNVEV (reference sequence). The V and J ends lost 5 bases and 2 bases, in that order; junction bases with no gene match: 9. The CDR3 length is 16 residues.

This sequence joins TRBV7-2 and TRBJ2-5; 9 bases line up with TRBD2. The junction had 4 bases not matched to a gene; V was cut back by 0 bases and J by 8 bases. Germline V gene sequence: CDR1 SGHTA, CDR2 FQGNSA. This CDR3 is built from 14 residues. CDR3 in DNA: TGTGCCAGCAGCTTAGCGGGTAGCGGGAGCACCCAGTACTTC. Translating gives CASSLAGSGSTQYF. The full variable domain, in which reference TRBV7-2 and TRBJ2-5 provide the parts outside the CDR3, is GAGVSQSPSNKVTEKGKDVELRCDPISGHTALYWYRQSLGQGLEFLIYFQGNSAPDKSGLPSDRFSAERTGGSVSTLTIQRTQQEDSAVYLCASSLAGSGSTQYFGPGTRLLVL.

The V call is TRBV27, the J call TRBJ1-6; TRBD1 agrees at 7 bases. The germline V gene has CDR1 MNHEY and CDR2 SMNVEV (reference sequence). The ends lost 3 bases at V and 6 bases at J; junction bases unmatched: 2. The CDR3 is 14 amino acids. The CDR3 DNA is TGTGCCAGCAGTTTGGACAGGCTTAATTCACCCCTCCACTTT. It encodes CASSLDRLNSPLHF.

CDR3: CASSQVARGEYEQYF. In nucleotides, the CDR3 is TGCGCCAGCAGCCAAGTAGCCAGAGGAGAGTACGAGCAGTACTTC. The chain is built from TRBV4-3 and TRBJ2-7; D is ambiguous. Germline loops: CDR1 LGHNA, CDR2 YSLEER. This CDR3 comprises 15 residues. V lost 1 base and J lost 4, with 14 bases in between.

The genes are TRBV6-5 and TRBJ1-1; no reliable D call. V was cut by 6 bases and J by 2 bases, with 7 bases left in between. Germline CDR1 MNHEY, CDR2 SVGAGI. The CDR3 is 12 amino acids. The CDR3 region is CASRRTNTEAFF. CDR3 nucleotides: TGTGCCAGCAGACGAACAAACACTGAAGCTTTCTTT.

V and J are TRBV7-9 and TRBJ1-3; D is possibly TRBD1 (6 bases). The germline V gene has CDR1 SEHNR and CDR2 FQNEAQ (reference sequence). CDR3 length equals 14 residues. Trimming took 2 bases from V and 3 from J, leaving 8 bases between them. CDR3 coding DNA: TGTGCCAGCAGCTTAAGGGGGGGTGGAAACACCATATATTTT. Protein product: CASSLRGGGNTIYF.

This chain joins TRBV27 and TRBJ2-7; TRBD1 matches at 7 bases. Germline-derived CDR1 and CDR2 are MNHEY and SMNVEV (reference sequence). Trimming removed 2 bases from V and 0 bases from J; junction bases left unmatched: 10. The length of the CDR3 is 17 residues. CDR3 amino acids: CASSLLGRQGPSYEQYF. In DNA form, the CDR3 reads TGTGCCAGCAGTTTACTGGGGAGACAGGGCCCCTCCTACGAGCAGTACTTC.

The chain joins TRBV18 to TRBJ2-6; 10 positions agree with TRBD1. J was trimmed by 4 bases and V by 4 bases; bases with no gene match: 7. Per germline, CDR1 KGHSH and CDR2 LQKENI. The CDR3 sequence is 17 residues long. CDR3 sequence reads: CASSLDRGLSGANVLTF. CDR3 nucleotides: TGTGCCAGCTCACTGGACAGGGGGTTGTCAGGGGCCAACGTCCTGACTTTC.

The J gene is TRBJ2-5, the V gene TRBV7-8; a weak D match, TRBD2 (6 bases). The J call may be incorrect, as the DNA end agrees better with TRBJ2-7. This CDR3 is 15 amino acids long. The V gene's germline CDR1 is SGHVS and CDR2 FQNEAQ. The CDR3 coding sequence is TGTGCCAGCAGCCCTGGGACCGGGAGTGGTAACGAGCAGTACTTC. This sequence encodes CASSPGTGSGNEQYF.

This chain uses TRBV4-3 with TRBJ2-6, with 8 nucleotides matching TRBD1. Germline V lookup: CDR1 LGHNA, CDR2 YSLEER. The CDR3 has 17 residues. With V trimmed by 4 bases and J by 3 bases, 8 bases remained unmatched. The CDR3 is CASSPETGVLGANVLTF. CDR3 bases: TGCGCCAGCAGCCCTGAGACAGGGGTTCTTGGGGCCAACGTCCTGACTTTC.

The chain recombines TRBV5-6 with TRBJ1-6; D not certain. The CDR3 has 12 residues. From germline, CDR1 is SGHDT and CDR2 YYEEEE. The V and J ends lost 5 bases and 11 bases respectively, with 11 bases between them. The CDR3, as DNA: TGTGCCAGCAGTCCCGGGTCGCCACCCCTCCACTTT. Translation: CASSPGSPPLHF.

This clone was seen only a few times. This CDR3 is CASSRGQSSYNSPLHF. In DNA form, the CDR3 reads TGCGCCAGCAGCCGAGGACAGAGCTCCTATAATTCACCCCTCCACTTT. The genes are TRBV4-1 and TRBJ1-6, with D perhaps TRBD1 (6 bases). This CDR3 region has 16 residues. CDR1 is MGHRA and CDR2 is YSYEKL in the germline V gene. The V end was cut by 4 bases, the J end by 0 bases, with 10 bases between.

The rearrangement uses TRBV4-2 and TRBJ1-1; 8 bases map to TRBD1. The CDR3 has 15 residues. V shed 1 base and J 5 bases; nucleotides not matched to a gene: 6. Germline-derived CDR1 and CDR2 are LGHNA and YNFKEQ. CDR3 DNA: TGTGCCAGCAGCCAAGTTGGGAACAGGGGGACTGAAGCTTTCTTT. It encodes CASSQVGNRGTEAFF.

This clone was seen a single time. The chain couples TRBV7-8 to TRBJ2-2; TRBD2 matches at 7 bases. CDR1 is SGHVS, CDR2 FQNEAQ, per germline. There are 17 residues in the CDR3. The ends lost 1 base at V and 2 bases at J; junction bases unmatched: 7. The CDR3 DNA is TGTGCCAGCAGCTTAGGAGGGACTACCCTTAACACCGGGGAGCTGTTTTTT. This encodes CASSLGGTTLNTGELFF.

The chain employs TRBV29-1 and TRBJ1-1, with unresolved D. Trimming removed 4 bases at V and 0 bases at J, with 12 bases between. The CDR3 extends over 14 amino acids. Germline V gives CDR1 SQVTM, CDR2 ANQGSEA. CDR3 region: CSVATRIMNTEAFF. The DNA for the CDR3 is TGCAGCGTTGCCACGAGAATAATGAACACTGAAGCTTTCTTT.

The V call is TRBV18, the J call TRBJ2-5, with 8 bases lining up with TRBD2. The germline CDR1 and CDR2 sequences are KGHSH and LQKENI. V lost 2 bases and J lost 10; bases outside the gene matches: 6. The CDR3 length is 13 residues. CDR3 bases: TGTGCCAGCTCACCAGACGGGGGGGCCGACCAGTACTTC. Amino acids: CASSPDGGADQYF.

V and J are TRBV18 and TRBJ1-1, with D perhaps matching TRBD1 (6 bases). The germline V gene has CDR1 KGHSH and CDR2 LQKENI. The CDR3 consists of 13 residues. Deletions cut 5 bases from V and 1 base from J, with 8 bases between. The CDR3 DNA reads as TGTGCCAGCTCAATGGACAGGAACACTGAAGCTTTCTTT. This sequence encodes CASSMDRNTEAFF.

The chain links TRBV15 to TRBJ2-7; 10 positions agree with TRBD1. V lost 3 bases and J lost 6; bases outside the gene matches: 14. The CDR3 has 17 residues. Germline V gene data show CDR1 as LNHNV and CDR2 as YYDKDF (reference sequence). Here the CDR3 DNA reads TGTGCCACCAGCAGTGGCGGGACAGGGGCCCTGAGATTCGAGCAGTACTTC. Encoded protein: CATSSGGTGALRFEQYF.

The V gene is TRBV5-1, the J gene TRBJ2-7; TRBD1 matches at 9 bases. Germline CDR1 SGHRS, CDR2 YFSETQ. This CDR3 has 14 residues. V dropped 0 bases and J dropped 4; count of bases not matched to a gene: 2. The CDR3 nucleotides are TGCGCCAGCAGCTTGGGGACAGGGGAGTACGAGCAGTACTTC. It is translated as CASSLGTGEYEQYF. Full variable domain (missing parts from reference TRBV5-1 and TRBJ2-7): KAGVTQTPRYLIKTRGQQVTLSCSPISGHRSVSWYQQTPGQGLQFLFEYFSETQRNKGNFPGRFSGRQFSNSRSEMNVSTLELGDSALYLCASSLGTGEYEQYFGPGTRLTVT.

This sequence joins TRBV7-2 and TRBJ2-1, with TRBD2 matching over 11 bases. Germline V gene lookup returns CDR1 SGHTA and CDR2 FQGNSA. With 2 bases clipped from V and 0 bases from J, the junction kept 6 bases outside the gene matches. CDR3 length: 18 amino acids. The CDR3 bases are TGTGCCAGCAGCTTACTAGCGGGGGGCCCAACCTCCTACAATGAGCAGTTCTTC. Translated, it gives CASSLLAGGPTSYNEQFF.